The 27 T cell receptor beta chains below all came from one sample that was sequenced in a study of blood T cell repertoires in COVID-19. Some clones are missing from TCRdb's copy, which holds only in-frame ones; the method was immunoSEQ multiplex PCR. The data contain 200,000 to 250,000 clones, approximately 83% of them singletons. The sequenced sample was PBMCs or T cells enriched from blood (not recorded which). The receptor set was obtained from a woman aged 40 to 50 with acute COVID-19.

The chain combines TRBV28 with TRBJ1-2; tentative D call: TRBD1 (6 bases). V lost 7 bases and J 4 bases, leaving 16 bases between the germline ends. This CDR3 has 14 amino acids. In germline, CDR1 is MDHEN, CDR2 SYDVKM. CDR3 loop: CASIPGGAVYGYTF. The DNA for the CDR3 is TGTGCCAGCATCCCGGGGGGGGCGGTCTATGGCTACACCTTC.

The genes are TRBV6-5 and TRBJ2-1; weak D call: TRBD2 (7 bases). Germline lookup yields CDR1 MNHEY and CDR2 SVGAGI. There are 13 residues in the CDR3. Trimming pared 2 bases from V and 12 bases from J, leaving 14 bases between. In DNA, the CDR3 is TGTGCCAGCAGTTACGGGGGGGGCCTCGGGCAGTTCTTC. This translates into CASSYGGGLGQFF.

In DNA, the CDR3 is TGTGCCAGCAATAAGGGACAGCCTAATGAAAAACTGTTTTTT. Its protein is CASNKGQPNEKLFF. The V and J genes are TRBV2 and TRBJ1-4, with 7 bases matching TRBD1. Germline CDR1 and CDR2: SNHLY and FYNNEI. The junction had 5 bases not matched to a gene; V was cut back by 7 bases and J by 3 bases. CDR3 length equals 14 residues.

There are many counts of this clone. This rearrangement joins TRBV3-1 (or the pseudogene TRBV3-2) to TRBJ1-6; D is uncertain. V lost 1 base and J lost 16, with 14 bases in between. The CDR3 totals 13 residues. CDR1 and CDR2 from the germline V gene are LGHDT and YNNKEL (reference sequence). This chain's CDR3 is CASSQGEVRGLHF. For the CDR3, the DNA is TGTGCCAGCAGCCAAGGGGAGGTACGAGGACTCCACTTT.

The chain has TRBV2 and TRBJ2-1; 10 nucleotides line up with TRBD2. This CDR3 spans 16 amino acids. Per germline, CDR1 SNHLY and CDR2 FYNNEI. The J segment lost 2 bases and the V segment lost 5 bases, leaving 6 bases of the junction unmatched. CDR3 residues: CASSFRTSGTYNEQFF. As DNA, the CDR3 is TGTGCCAGCAGTTTTAGGACTAGCGGTACCTACAATGAGCAGTTCTTC.

A few counts support this clone. The chain links TRBV2 to TRBJ2-3; 12 nucleotides align to TRBD2. There are 15 residues in the CDR3. CDR1 and CDR2 from the germline V gene are SNHLY and FYNNEI. The V and J ends lost 4 bases and 6 bases, in that order; junction bases with no gene match: 5. CDR3 nucleotide sequence: TGTGCCAGCAGTGTGGGACTAGCGGGCAGGGATACGCAGTATTTT. It encodes CASSVGLAGRDTQYF. Filled out from reference TRBV2 and TRBJ2-3, the complete variable domain reads EPEVTQTPSHQVTQMGQEVILRCVPISNHLYFYWYRQILGQKVEFLVSFYNNEISEKSEIFDDQFSVERPDGSNFTLKIRSTKLEDSAMYFCASSVGLAGRDTQYFGPGTRLTVL.

V is TRBV5-5 and J is TRBJ1-2; possible D gene TRBD1, 5 bases. Germline-derived CDR1 and CDR2 are SGHKS and YYEKEE (reference sequence). The CDR3 covers 13 residues. Trimming shortened V by 2 bases and J by 6 bases, and 11 bases separated the two germline ends. DNA of the CDR3: TGTGCCAGCAGCTTAGGACAACCCCATGGCTACACCTTC. This codes for CASSLGQPHGYTF.

In DNA, the CDR3 is TGTGCCAGCAGTTATACAGCGGAGAACACTGAAGCTTTCTTT. It specifies CASSYTAENTEAFF. The chain recombines TRBV6-2 or TRBV6-3 with TRBJ1-1; D is uncertain. Germline V gives CDR1 MNHEY, CDR2 SVGEGT. Trimming pared 3 bases from V and 1 base from J, leaving 9 bases between. This CDR3 region has 14 residues.

DNA for the CDR3: TGTGCCAGCAGTTTGGCGGACACTGTCACAGATACGCAGTATTTT. Its translation: CASSLADTVTDTQYF. The chain is built from TRBV27 and TRBJ2-3; possibly TRBD1 for D (5 bases). Germline V gene sequence: CDR1 MNHEY, CDR2 SMNVEV (reference sequence). CDR3 size: 15 residues. Trimming stripped 3 bases from V and 2 bases from J, with 12 bases between.

The chain links TRBV9 to TRBJ2-3; TRBD2 matches 8 bases. CDR1 SGDLS and CDR2 YYNGEE come from the germline V gene. The trim removed 3 bases at V and 1 base at J, leaving 4 bases unmatched. CDR3 length: 15 residues. DNA of the CDR3: TGTGCCAGCAGCGAGTTGGGACTAGGCACAGATACGCAGTATTTT. It encodes CASSELGLGTDTQYF.

The chain links TRBV3-1 (or the pseudogene TRBV3-2) to TRBJ2-7; possibly TRBD1 for D (5 bases). Trimming took 8 bases from V and 6 from J, leaving 20 bases between them. Germline lookup yields CDR1 LGHDT and CDR2 YNNKEL (reference sequence). This CDR3 has 14 residues. The CDR3 loop is CASGLTAGAFEQYF. The CDR3 DNA sequence: TGTGCCAGCGGGCTCACGGCTGGGGCCTTCGAGCAGTACTTC.

This clone was seen more than once but under ten times. The V and J genes are TRBV19 and TRBJ2-5, with TRBD1 matching over 7 bases. The CDR3 totals 15 residues. Germline trimming cut 6 bases from V and 0 bases from J; bases unmatched to any gene: 7. Germline V gene lookup returns CDR1 LNHDA and CDR2 SQIVND (reference sequence). The CDR3 sequence: CASSRDRGYQETQYF. The CDR3 nucleotides read TGTGCCAGTAGCCGGGACAGAGGTTACCAAGAGACCCAGTACTTC.

This clone was observed a few times. J is TRBJ1-6 and V is TRBV5-1; TRBD1 matches 8 bases. With V trimmed by 3 bases and J by 6 bases, 8 bases remained unmatched. The CDR3 spans 16 residues. The germline V gene encodes CDR1 SGHRS and CDR2 YFSETQ. The CDR3 sequence: CASSSGQGGVNSPLHF. The CDR3 region has the DNA TGCGCCAGCAGCTCAGGACAGGGTGGTGTTAATTCACCCCTCCACTTT.

This chain uses TRBV6-5 with TRBJ1-6; a weak D match, TRBD1 (5 bases). Trimming removed 4 bases from V and 0 bases from J, with 10 bases in between. The germline V gene has CDR1 MNHEY and CDR2 SVGAGI. The CDR3 has 16 residues. This chain's CDR3 is CASSLTGRSYNSPLHF. DNA of the CDR3: TGTGCCAGCAGTTTAACAGGACGCTCCTATAATTCACCCCTCCACTTT.

This clone has only a few counts. V gene TRBV15 combines with J gene TRBJ1-2; D may be TRBD1 (5 bases). This CDR3 is built from 16 residues. The V end lost 0 bases, the J end lost 4 bases, and 15 bases lay between the germline ends. CDR1 is LNHNV and CDR2 is YYDKDF in the germline V gene (reference sequence). In DNA, the CDR3 is TGTGCCACCAGCAGAGATGGGGCAGTGGACGGCTATGGCTACACCTTC. Protein product: CATSRDGAVDGYGYTF. The whole variable domain, filled in from reference TRBV15 and TRBJ1-2, reads DAMVIQNPRYQVTQFGKPVTLSCSQTLNHNVMYWYQQKSSQAPKLLFHYYDKDFNNEADTPDNFQSRRPNTSFCFLDIRSPGLGDTAMYLCATSRDGAVDGYGYTFGSGTRLTVV.

This clone was counted once. The chain carries TRBV24-1 and TRBJ2-1; 12 positions match TRBD2. With V trimmed by 4 bases and J by 6 bases, 12 bases remained unmatched. Germline CDR1 KGHDR, CDR2 SFDVKD. The CDR3 is made up of 18 amino acids. This chain's CDR3 is CATSDSPLTSGGRNEQFF. As DNA, the CDR3 is TGTGCCACCAGTGACTCCCCACTGACTAGCGGGGGCCGCAATGAGCAGTTCTTC.

This clone was recorded a few times. The J gene is TRBJ2-3, the V gene TRBV3-1 (or the pseudogene TRBV3-2); TRBD1 is a possible D gene (5 bases). Germline CDR1 LGHDT, CDR2 YNNKEL (reference sequence). The CDR3 has 15 residues. V dropped 2 bases and J dropped 1 base, with 10 bases sitting between them. This CDR3 is CASSQTQGGTDTQYF. CDR3 bases: TGTGCCAGCAGCCAAACCCAGGGTGGCACAGATACGCAGTATTTT.

This clone was detected many times. The chain combines TRBV19 with TRBJ1-3; 7 nucleotides match TRBD1. Germline-derived CDR1 and CDR2 are LNHDA and SQIVND (reference sequence). The CDR3 is 17 amino acids. Trimming cost V 3 bases and J 1 base; bases outside gene matches: 9. The CDR3 protein is CASSMIRDSRSGNTIYF. In nucleotides, the CDR3 is TGTGCCAGTAGTATGATCCGGGACAGCAGATCTGGAAACACCATATATTTT.

The V and J genes are TRBV7-2 and TRBJ1-3, with D unresolved. Germline V gives CDR1 SGHTA, CDR2 FQGNSA. V was shortened by 0 bases and J by 0 bases, with 12 bases between the two germline ends. This CDR3 is built from 17 residues. The CDR3 region has the DNA TGTGCCAGCAGCTTAGCGTTACAGTTCTTCTCTGGAAACACCATATATTTT. It codes for CASSLALQFFSGNTIYF.

This sequence joins TRBV28 and TRBJ2-1; no firm D call. CDR3 size: 13 residues. Trimming left V 5 bases short and J 10 bases short, with 15 bases between. Germline CDR1 MDHEN, CDR2 SYDVKM. Written as DNA, the CDR3 is TGTGCCAGCAGTCCCGCTCCGGTCCCCGAGCAGTTCTTC. Residues: CASSPAPVPEQFF.

Concerning this clone itself: Other DNA sequences from this sample encode an identical CDR3 as well. The genes are TRBV19 and TRBJ1-5, with D possibly being TRBD1 (6 bases). The germline gives CDR1 LNHDA, CDR2 SQIVND (reference sequence). V was cut by 3 bases and J by 4 bases, with 10 bases left in between. This CDR3 has 14 residues. This chain's CDR3 is CASSMRTENQPQHF. CDR3 coding DNA: TGTGCCAGTAGTATGAGGACAGAAAATCAGCCCCAGCATTTT.

The gene calls are TRBV9 and TRBJ2-3, with D perhaps matching TRBD2 (6 bases). CDR1 SGDLS and CDR2 YYNGEE come from the germline V gene. Trimming shortened V by 4 bases and J by 5 bases, and 20 bases separated the two germline ends. The CDR3 loop spans 16 amino acids. The DNA for the CDR3 is TGTGCCAGCAGCCCCTCCGCGGGGCTGAGGGGAGATACGCAGTATTTT. This translates into CASSPSAGLRGDTQYF.

This clone was observed a few times. This chain joins TRBV3-1 (or the pseudogene TRBV3-2) and TRBJ1-5, with 9 bases identical to TRBD1. The V gene's germline CDR1 is LGHDT and CDR2 YNNKEL (reference sequence). The J segment lost 0 bases and the V segment lost 0 bases, leaving 9 bases of the junction unmatched. The CDR3 extends over 19 amino acids. The CDR3 sequence: CASSQDLGGQGYSNQPQHF. CDR3 DNA: TGTGCCAGCAGCCAAGATCTTGGGGGACAGGGATATAGCAATCAGCCCCAGCATTTT.

J is TRBJ2-7 and V is TRBV4-2, with 10 bases matching TRBD1. The CDR3 has 15 residues. V lost 0 bases and J lost 2; bases outside the gene matches: 1. Germline-derived CDR1 and CDR2 are LGHNA and YNFKEQ. The CDR3 DNA follows: TGTGCCAGCAGCCAAGAGGACAGGGGGGCCTACGAGCAGTACTTC. This sequence encodes CASSQEDRGAYEQYF.

The V and J genes are TRBV4-1 and TRBJ2-1; a weak D match, TRBD2 (5 bases). Germline CDR1 is MGHRA and CDR2 is YSYEKL. The CDR3 loop spans 15 amino acids. V was trimmed by 6 bases and J by 2 bases, leaving 14 bases between them. In DNA form, the CDR3 reads TGCGCCAGCAGTCTCGTAAGCGGAGCCTACAATGAGCAGTTCTTC. Protein sequence: CASSLVSGAYNEQFF.

This chain joins TRBV11-2 and TRBJ1-5; D perhaps matches TRBD1 (5 bases). Trimming stripped 4 bases from V and 7 bases from J, with 14 bases between. This CDR3 comprises 14 residues. The V gene's germline CDR1 is SGHAT and CDR2 FQNNGV. CDR3 sequence (DNA): TGTGCCAGCAGCTCTCACCCAGGGTACCAGCCCCAGCATTTT. It translates to CASSSHPGYQPQHF.

The V and J genes are TRBV19 and TRBJ2-1; maybe TRBD2 (6 bases). The CDR3 loop spans 13 amino acids. V lost 10 bases to trimming and J lost 7 bases, with 17 bases between them. Per germline, CDR1 LNHDA and CDR2 SQIVND (reference sequence). CDR3 bases: TGTGCCACCAGGGAAAAGGGGAGGAATGAGCAGTTCTTC. Its translation: CATREKGRNEQFF.